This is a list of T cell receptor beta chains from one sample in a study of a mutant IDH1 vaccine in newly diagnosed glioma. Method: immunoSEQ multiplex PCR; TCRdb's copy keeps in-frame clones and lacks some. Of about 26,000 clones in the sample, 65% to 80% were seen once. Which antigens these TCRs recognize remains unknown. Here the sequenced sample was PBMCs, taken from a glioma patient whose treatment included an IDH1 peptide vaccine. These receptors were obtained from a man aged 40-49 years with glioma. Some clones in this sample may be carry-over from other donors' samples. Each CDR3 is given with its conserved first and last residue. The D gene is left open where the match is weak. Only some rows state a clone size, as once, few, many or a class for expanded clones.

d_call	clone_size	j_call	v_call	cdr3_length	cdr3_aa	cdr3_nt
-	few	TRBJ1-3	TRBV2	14	CASGTDDSGNTIYF	TGTGCCAGCGGGACGGATGACTCTGGAAACACCATATATTTT
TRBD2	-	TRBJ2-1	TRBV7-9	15	CASSLTSGGYNEQFF	TGTGCCAGCAGCTTAACTAGCGGGGGATACAATGAGCAGTTCTTC
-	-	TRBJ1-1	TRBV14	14	CASSLIGGNTEAFF	TGTGCCAGCAGTTTAATAGGGGGGAACACTGAAGCTTTCTTT
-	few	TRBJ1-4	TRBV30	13	CAWGGGINEKLFF	TGTGCCTGGGGGGGCGGGATTAATGAAAAACTGTTTTTT
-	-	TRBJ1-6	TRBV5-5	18	CASSLYRGVTGLNSPLHF	TGTGCCAGCAGCTTGTATCGGGGCGTCACAGGGCTCAATTCACCCCTCCACTTT
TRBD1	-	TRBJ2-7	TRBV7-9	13	CASSPRGPHEQYF	TGTGCCAGCAGCCCCAGGGGGCCTCACGAGCAGTACTTC
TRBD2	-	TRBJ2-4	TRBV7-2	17	CAVNRGGGNIAKNIQYF	TGTGCCGTAAACCGGGGCGGGGGGAATATAGCCAAAAACATTCAGTACTTC
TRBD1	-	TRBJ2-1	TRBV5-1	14	CASSLGQGYNEQFF	TGCGCCAGCAGCTTAGGACAGGGATACAATGAGCAGTTCTTC
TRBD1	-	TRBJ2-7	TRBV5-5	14	CASSSHPGGYEQYF	TGTGCCAGCAGCTCACACCCAGGGGGCTACGAGCAGTACTTC
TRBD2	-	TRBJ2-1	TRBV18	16	CASSPGTSGANNEQFF	TGTGCCAGCTCACCCGGGACTAGCGGGGCAAACAATGAGCAGTTCTTC
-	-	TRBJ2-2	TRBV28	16	CASSLFGGRVSGELFF	TGTGCCAGCAGTTTATTTGGGGGCAGGGTCAGCGGGGAGCTGTTTTTT
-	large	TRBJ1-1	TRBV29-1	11	CSISHPTEAFF	TGCAGCATTTCCCACCCGACTGAAGCTTTCTTT
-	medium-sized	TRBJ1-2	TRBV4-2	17	CASSQEGITAGSYGYTF	TGTGCCAGCAGCCAAGAAGGTATCACGGCAGGGTCCTATGGCTACACCTTC
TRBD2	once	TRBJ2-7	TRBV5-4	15	CASSLEGLASYEQYF	TGTGCCAGCAGCTTGGAGGGACTAGCCTCCTACGAGCAGTACTTC
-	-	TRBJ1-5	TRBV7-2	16	CASSGWGPRANQPQHF	TGTGCCAGCAGCGGCTGGGGGCCTAGGGCCAATCAGCCCCAGCATTTT
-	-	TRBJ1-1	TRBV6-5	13	CASSYSLNTEAFF	TGTGCCAGCAGTTACAGTCTGAACACTGAAGCTTTCTTT
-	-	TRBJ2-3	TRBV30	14	CAWKGGRSTDTQYF	TGTGCCTGGAAGGGAGGACGGAGCACAGATACGCAGTATTTT
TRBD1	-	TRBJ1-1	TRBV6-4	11	CATGQGAEAFF	TGTGCCACGGGACAGGGGGCGGAAGCTTTCTTT
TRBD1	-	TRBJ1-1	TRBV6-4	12	CASRGDSTEAFF	TGTGCCAGCAGAGGGGACAGCACTGAAGCTTTCTTT
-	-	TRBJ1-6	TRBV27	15	CASSYTTNGNSPLHF	TGTGCCAGCAGTTACACGACAAACGGGAATTCACCCCTCCACTTT